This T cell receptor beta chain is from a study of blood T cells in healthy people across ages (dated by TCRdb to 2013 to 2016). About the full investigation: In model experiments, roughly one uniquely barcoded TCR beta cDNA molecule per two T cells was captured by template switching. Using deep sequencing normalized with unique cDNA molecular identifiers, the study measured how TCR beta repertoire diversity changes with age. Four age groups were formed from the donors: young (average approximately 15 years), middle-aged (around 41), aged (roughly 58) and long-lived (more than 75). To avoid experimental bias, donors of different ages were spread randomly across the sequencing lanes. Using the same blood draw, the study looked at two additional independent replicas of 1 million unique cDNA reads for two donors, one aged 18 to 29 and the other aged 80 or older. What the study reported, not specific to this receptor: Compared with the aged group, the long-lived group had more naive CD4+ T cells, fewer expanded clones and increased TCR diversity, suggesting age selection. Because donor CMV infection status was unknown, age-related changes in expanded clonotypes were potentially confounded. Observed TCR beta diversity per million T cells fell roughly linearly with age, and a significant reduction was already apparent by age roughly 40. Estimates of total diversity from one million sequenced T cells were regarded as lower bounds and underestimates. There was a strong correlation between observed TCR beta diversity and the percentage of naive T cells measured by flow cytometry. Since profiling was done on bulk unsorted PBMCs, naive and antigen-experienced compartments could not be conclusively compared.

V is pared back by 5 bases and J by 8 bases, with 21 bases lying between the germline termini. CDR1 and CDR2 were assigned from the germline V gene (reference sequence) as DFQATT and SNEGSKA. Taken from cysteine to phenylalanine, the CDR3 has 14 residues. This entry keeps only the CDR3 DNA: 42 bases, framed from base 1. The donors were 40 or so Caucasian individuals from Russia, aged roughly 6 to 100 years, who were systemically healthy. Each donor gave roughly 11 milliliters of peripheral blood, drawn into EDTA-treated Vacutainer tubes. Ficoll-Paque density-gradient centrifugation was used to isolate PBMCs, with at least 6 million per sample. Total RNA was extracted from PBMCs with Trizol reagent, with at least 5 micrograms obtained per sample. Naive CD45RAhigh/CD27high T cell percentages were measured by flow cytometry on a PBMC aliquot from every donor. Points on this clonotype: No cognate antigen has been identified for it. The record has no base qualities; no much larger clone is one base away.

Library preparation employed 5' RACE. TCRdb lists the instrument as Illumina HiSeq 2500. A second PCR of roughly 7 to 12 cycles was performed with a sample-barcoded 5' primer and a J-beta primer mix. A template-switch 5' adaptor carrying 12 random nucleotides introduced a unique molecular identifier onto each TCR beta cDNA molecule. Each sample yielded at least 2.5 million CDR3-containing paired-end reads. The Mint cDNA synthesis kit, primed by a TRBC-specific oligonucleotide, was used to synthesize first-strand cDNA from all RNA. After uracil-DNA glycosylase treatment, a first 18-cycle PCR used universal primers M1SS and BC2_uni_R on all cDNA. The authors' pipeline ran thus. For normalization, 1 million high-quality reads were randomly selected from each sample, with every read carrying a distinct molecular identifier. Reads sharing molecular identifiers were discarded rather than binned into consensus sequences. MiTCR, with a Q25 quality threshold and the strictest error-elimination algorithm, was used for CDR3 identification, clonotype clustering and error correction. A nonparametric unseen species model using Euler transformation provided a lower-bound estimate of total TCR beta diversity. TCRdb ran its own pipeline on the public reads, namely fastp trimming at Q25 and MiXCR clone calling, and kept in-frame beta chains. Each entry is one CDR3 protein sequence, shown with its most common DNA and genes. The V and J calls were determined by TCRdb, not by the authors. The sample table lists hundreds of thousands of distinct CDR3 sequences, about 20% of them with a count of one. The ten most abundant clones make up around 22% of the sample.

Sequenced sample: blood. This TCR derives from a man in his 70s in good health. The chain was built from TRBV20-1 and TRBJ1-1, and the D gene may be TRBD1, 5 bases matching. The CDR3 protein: CSAHAGQTNVEAFF. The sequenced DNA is TGCAGTGCTCATGCCGGACAAACGAACGTGGAAGCTTTCTTT.